These T cell receptor beta chains were read from a single sample in a study of T cell responses to AZD1222 COVID-19 vaccine. Assay: immunoSEQ multiplex PCR; the TCRdb copy retains only in-frame clones and omits some. The sample has about 140,000 clones; over 90% are singletons. The sequenced sample was peripheral blood, obtained 28 days after the second AZD1222 dose. The origin of the receptors is an adult who received the AZD1222 COVID-19 vaccine. The CDR3 runs from the conserved cysteine through the conserved F or W. A D gene is named only where the DNA matches it firmly. The size entry is marked missing in some rows and otherwise reads once, few, many or a size class.

D	V	J	size	DNA	CDR3
NA	TRBV27	TRBJ2-3	NA	NA	CASSPFGSVTSTDTQYF
TRBD2	TRBV27	TRBJ2-5	once	TGTGCCAGCGGGAGGGTTAGCGCAGAAGAGACCCAGTACTTC	CASGRVSAEETQYF
NA	TRBV19	TRBJ1-2	NA	TGTGCCAGTAGTATAGATCTCTCTAGGGCCGAAGGCTACACCTTC	CASSIDLSRAEGYTF
NA	TRBV7-3	TRBJ2-2	NA	TGTGCCAGCAGCTTATTAGCGCCCGGGGAGCTGTTTTTT	CASSLLAPGELFF
NA	TRBV5-4	TRBJ2-7	NA	TGTGCCAGCAGCCCCACCAACAGGGATAGCGAGCAGTACTTC	CASSPTNRDSEQYF
NA	TRBV15	TRBJ2-7	NA	TGTGCCACCAGCGGGATGGCAGGGGCCACCTACGAGCAGTACTTC	CATSGMAGATYEQYF
NA	TRBV19	TRBJ1-2	NA	TGTGCCACCCAGCGGCAGAACTATGGCTACACCTTC	CATQRQNYGYTF
TRBD1	TRBV11-2	TRBJ1-6	NA	TGTGCCAGCAGCTGGAAGACAGGGGGCAATTCACCCCTCCACTTT	CASSWKTGGNSPLHF
NA	TRBV3-1/TRBV3-2	TRBJ1-1	NA	TGTGCCAGCAGCCAGCTAGGGGGACTAAACACTGAAGCTTTCTTT	CASSQLGGLNTEAFF
NA	TRBV10-3	TRBJ2-2	NA	TGTGCCACCGGGGGGAGGGGGCCCACCGGGGAGCTGTTTTTT	CATGGRGPTGELFF
NA	TRBV25-1	TRBJ2-1	NA	TGTGCCAGCAGTTTAGCCTACAATGAGCAGTTCTTC	CASSLAYNEQFF
TRBD1	TRBV6-5	TRBJ2-2	NA	TGTGCCACTCAAGACGGGACAGAATGGGGCGGGGAGCTGTTTTTT	CATQDGTEWGGELFF
NA	TRBV28	TRBJ1-6	NA	TGTGCCAGCGCCGAGAGGGGAAGTTATAATTCACCCCTCCACTTT	CASAERGSYNSPLHF
NA	TRBV28	TRBJ1-4	NA	TGTGCCAGCAGTTTATGGCGGGAGGGTGAAAAACTGTTTTTT	CASSLWREGEKLFF
TRBD1	TRBV6-5	TRBJ1-5	once	TGTGCCAGCAGTCTGGGACAGCGCAATCAGCCCCAGCATTTT	CASSLGQRNQPQHF
TRBD2	TRBV9	TRBJ2-1	NA	TGTGCCAGCAGCGTAGCCATCAGGACTAGCGGGAACTACAATGAGCAGTTCTTC	CASSVAIRTSGNYNEQFF
NA	TRBV19	TRBJ1-1	NA	TGTGCCAGTAGTATTACGGGTGTGAACACTGAAGCTTTCTTT	CASSITGVNTEAFF
NA	TRBV5-8	TRBJ2-2	once	TGTGCCAGCAGCTTGGAGTGGCGGAACACCGGGGAGCTGTTTTTT	CASSLEWRNTGELFF
NA	TRBV7-9	TRBJ1-4	NA	TGTGCCAGCAGCGTCAATAGAGGGGGGGCTGAAAAACTGTTTTTT	CASSVNRGGAEKLFF
NA	TRBV28	TRBJ2-7	few	TGTGCCAGCAGTTTGAATCCCTTTGATGGGGGCTACGAGCAGTACTTC	CASSLNPFDGGYEQYF
NA	TRBV5-5	TRBJ1-1	once	TGTGCCAGCAGCTTGGCCTGGTACAGGGTTCCTGAAGCTTTCTTT	CASSLAWYRVPEAFF
NA	TRBV27	TRBJ2-3	NA	TGTGCCAGCAGTGCGGAGGGTGCCATGGGCACAGATACGCAGTATTTT	CASSAEGAMGTDTQYF
NA	TRBV30	TRBJ2-3	NA	TGTGCCTGGGGCCCAGATACGCAGTATTTT	CAWGPDTQYF
TRBD1	TRBV5-1	TRBJ1-1	NA	TGCGCCAGCAGCCCGGGGACAGGTGGTGAAGCTTTCTTT	CASSPGTGGEAFF
NA	TRBV18	TRBJ1-2	NA	TGTGCCAGCTCAGCGGATACCTCCGGTAACTATGGCTACACCTTC	CASSADTSGNYGYTF
NA	TRBV6-5	TRBJ1-1	NA	TGTGCCAGCAGTTTTTCCTCAGGGTTGGGCACTGAAGCTTTCTTT	CASSFSSGLGTEAFF
NA	TRBV19	TRBJ1-5	NA	TGTGCCAGTAGAGGACCGTATGTTGAGCCCCAGCATTTT	CASRGPYVEPQHF
NA	TRBV28	TRBJ2-1	NA	TGTGCCAGCAGAAATTCCCAGGCCAAGCAGTTCTTC	CASRNSQAKQFF
TRBD2	TRBV5-6	TRBJ2-2	NA	TGTGCCAGCAGCTTGGTAGCGGGAGGGCCCGGGGAGCTGTTTTTT	CASSLVAGGPGELFF
TRBD1	TRBV15	TRBJ2-4	NA	TGTGCCACCAGCTTACAGGGGATGGCCAAAAACATTCAGTACTTC	CATSLQGMAKNIQYF
TRBD1	TRBV4-1	TRBJ1-5	NA	TGCGCCAGCAGCCCGGGACAGGGGGCAGGTCAGCCCCAGCATTTT	CASSPGQGAGQPQHF
TRBD2	TRBV7-3	TRBJ2-2	NA	TGTGCCAGCAGCTTGACCGGACTAGCGGACGGCGGGGAGCTGTTTTTT	CASSLTGLADGGELFF
NA	TRBV3-1/TRBV3-2	TRBJ2-7	NA	TGTGCCAGCAGCCCCCTCACCGGGGTATCCTACGAGCAGTACTTC	CASSPLTGVSYEQYF
NA	TRBV11-2	TRBJ2-5	NA	TGTGCCAGCAGCTTAGATATTACAGGGCAAGAGACCCAGTACTTC	CASSLDITGQETQYF
TRBD1	TRBV7-9	TRBJ1-2	NA	TGTGCCGGGGTGTCGGACAGGGTGAAAACAAACTATGGCTACACCTTC	CAGVSDRVKTNYGYTF
NA	TRBV18	TRBJ2-5	NA	TGTGCCAGCTCACGACAATACGCCCAAGAGACCCAGTACTTC	CASSRQYAQETQYF
NA	TRBV6-5	TRBJ1-6	NA	TGTGCCAGCACTCGAGTCGTTAATTCACCCCTCCACTTT	CASTRVVNSPLHF
NA	TRBV21-1	TRBJ2-7	NA	TGTGCCAGCAGCACAGGACCGGACATGGGGAGCTCCTACGAGCAGTACTTC	CASSTGPDMGSSYEQYF
TRBD2	TRBV9	TRBJ2-7	NA	TGTGCCAGCAGCAGACGCCATTTGACTAGCGGGAGGGACGAGCAGTACTTC	CASSRRHLTSGRDEQYF
TRBD1	TRBV4-2	TRBJ2-5	NA	TGTGCCAGCAGCCGGGCCGGGACAGGGGGCCTATCGGGAAAAGAGACCCAGTACTTC	CASSRAGTGGLSGKETQYF
NA	TRBV10-3	TRBJ1-1	NA	TGTGCCATCATGGGGCACACTGAAGCTTTCTTT	CAIMGHTEAFF
NA	TRBV19	TRBJ1-3	NA	TGTGCCAGTAGCTACTCTGGAAACACCATATATTTT	CASSYSGNTIYF
TRBD1	TRBV5-1	TRBJ1-1	NA	TGCGCCAGCAGCACACAAGGACAGGATTCGAACACTGAAGCTTTCTTT	CASSTQGQDSNTEAFF
NA	TRBV25-1	TRBJ1-1	NA	TGTGCCAGCAGTGAATGGGGCCCTGAAGCTTTCTTT	CASSEWGPEAFF
NA	TRBV7-9	TRBJ2-3	NA	TGTGCCAGCAGCTACGCTTCAGATACGCAGTATTTT	CASSYASDTQYF